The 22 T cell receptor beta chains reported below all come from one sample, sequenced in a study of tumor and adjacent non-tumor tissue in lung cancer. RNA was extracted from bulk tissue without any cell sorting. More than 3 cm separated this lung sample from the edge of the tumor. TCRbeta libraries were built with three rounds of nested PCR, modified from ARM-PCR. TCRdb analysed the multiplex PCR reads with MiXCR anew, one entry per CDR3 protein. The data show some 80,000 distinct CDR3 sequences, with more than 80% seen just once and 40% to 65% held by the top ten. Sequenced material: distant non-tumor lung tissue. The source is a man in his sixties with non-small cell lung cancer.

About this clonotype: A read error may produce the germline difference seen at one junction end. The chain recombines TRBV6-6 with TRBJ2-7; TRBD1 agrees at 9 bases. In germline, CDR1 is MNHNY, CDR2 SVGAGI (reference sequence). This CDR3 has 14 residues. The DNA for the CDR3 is TGTGCAAGCAGTTACCTGACAGGGGGTGACGAGCAGTACTTC. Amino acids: CASSYLTGGDEQYF.

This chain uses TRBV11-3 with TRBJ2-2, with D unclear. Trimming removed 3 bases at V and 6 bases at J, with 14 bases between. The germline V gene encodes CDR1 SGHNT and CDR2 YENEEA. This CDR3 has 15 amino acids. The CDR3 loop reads CASSLGKVHSGELFF. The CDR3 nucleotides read TGTGCCAGCAGCTTGGGCAAGGTCCATTCCGGGGAGCTGTTTTTT.

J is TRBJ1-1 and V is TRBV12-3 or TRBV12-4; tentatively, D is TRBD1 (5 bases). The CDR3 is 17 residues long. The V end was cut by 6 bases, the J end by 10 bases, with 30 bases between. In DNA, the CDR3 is TGTGCCAGCAGCATAACTACGACACGGGGCATGAACACTATAGCTTTCTTT. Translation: CASSITTTRGMNTIAFF.

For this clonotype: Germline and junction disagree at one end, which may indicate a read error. The CDR3 sequence is CASSDTRTARAQYF. For the CDR3, the DNA is TGTGCCAGTAGCGATACCCGGACCGCGAGGGCCCAATACTTC. This chain connects TRBV6-5 to TRBJ2-5; TRBD2 is a possible D gene (5 bases). CDR1 is MNHEY and CDR2 is SVGAGI in the germline V gene. CDR3 length: 14 amino acids.

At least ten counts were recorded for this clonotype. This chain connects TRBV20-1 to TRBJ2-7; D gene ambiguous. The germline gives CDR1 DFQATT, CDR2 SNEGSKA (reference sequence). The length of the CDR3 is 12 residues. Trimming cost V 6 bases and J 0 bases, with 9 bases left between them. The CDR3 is CSATTASYEQYF. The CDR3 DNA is TGCAGTGCAACGACTGCCTCCTACGAGCAGTACTTC.

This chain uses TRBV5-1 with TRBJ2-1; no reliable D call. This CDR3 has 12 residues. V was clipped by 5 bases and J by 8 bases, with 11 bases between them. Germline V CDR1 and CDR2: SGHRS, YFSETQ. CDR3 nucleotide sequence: TGCGCCAGCAGTACCAGTTTCGATGAGCAGTTCTTC. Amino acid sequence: CASSTSFDEQFF.

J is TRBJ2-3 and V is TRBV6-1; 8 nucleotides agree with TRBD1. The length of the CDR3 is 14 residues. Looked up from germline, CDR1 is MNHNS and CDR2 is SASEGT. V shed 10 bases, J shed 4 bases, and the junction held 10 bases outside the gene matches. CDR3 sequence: CANTQDRVPDTQYF. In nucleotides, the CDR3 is TGTGCCAACACCCAGGACAGGGTACCAGATACGCAGTATTTT.

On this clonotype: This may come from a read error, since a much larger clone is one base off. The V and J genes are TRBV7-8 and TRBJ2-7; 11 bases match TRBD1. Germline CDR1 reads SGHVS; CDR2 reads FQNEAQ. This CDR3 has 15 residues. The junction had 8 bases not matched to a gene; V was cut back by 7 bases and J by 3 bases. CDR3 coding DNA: TGTGCCAGCAACGGAGGGGGGACAGGGGGCTACGAGCAGTACTTC. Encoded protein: CASNGGGTGGYEQYF.

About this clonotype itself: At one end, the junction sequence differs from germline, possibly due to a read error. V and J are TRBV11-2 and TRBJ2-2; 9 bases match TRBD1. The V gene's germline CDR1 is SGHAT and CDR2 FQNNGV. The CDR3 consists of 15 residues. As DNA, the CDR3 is TGTGCCAGCAGCGCGGGACAGGGATTTACCGTGGAGTTGTTTTTT. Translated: CASSAGQGFTVELFF.

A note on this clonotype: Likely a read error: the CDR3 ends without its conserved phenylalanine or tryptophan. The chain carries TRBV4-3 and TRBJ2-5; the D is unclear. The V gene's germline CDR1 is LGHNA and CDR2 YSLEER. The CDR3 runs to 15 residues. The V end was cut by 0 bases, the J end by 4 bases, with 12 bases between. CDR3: CASSQDNQFGETQYS. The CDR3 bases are TGCGCCAGCAGCCAAGATAACCAATTTGGAGAGACCCAGTACTCC.

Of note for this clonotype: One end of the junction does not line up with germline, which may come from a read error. CDR3: CASSLNFRIEHYF. In nucleotides, the CDR3 is TGTGCCAGCAGCTTAAATTTTCGGATCGAGCACTACTTC. The V call is TRBV11-2, the J call TRBJ2-7; no reliable D call. The germline V gene encodes CDR1 SGHAT and CDR2 FQNNGV. The CDR3 is 13 residues long.

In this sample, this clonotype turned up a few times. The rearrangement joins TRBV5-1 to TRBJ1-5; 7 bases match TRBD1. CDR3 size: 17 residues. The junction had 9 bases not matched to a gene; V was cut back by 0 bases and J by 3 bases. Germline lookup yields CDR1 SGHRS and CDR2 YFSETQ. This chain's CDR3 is CASSLVPGQYFNQPQHF. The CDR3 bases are TGCGCCAGCAGCTTGGTCCCGGGACAGTATTTCAATCAGCCCCAGCATTTT.

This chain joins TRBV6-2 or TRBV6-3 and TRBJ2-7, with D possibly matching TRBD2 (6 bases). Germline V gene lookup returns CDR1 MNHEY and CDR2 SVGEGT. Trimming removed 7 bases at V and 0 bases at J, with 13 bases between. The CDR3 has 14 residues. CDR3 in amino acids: CASMWDSISYEQYF. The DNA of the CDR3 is TGTGCCAGCATGTGGGACTCAATCTCCTACGAGCAGTACTTC.

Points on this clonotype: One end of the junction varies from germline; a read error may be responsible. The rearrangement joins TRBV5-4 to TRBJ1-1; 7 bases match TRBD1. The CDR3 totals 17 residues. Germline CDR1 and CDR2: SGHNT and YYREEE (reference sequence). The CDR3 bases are TGTACCAACAGCGCCGGTCGACAGGGACGAGGCGACACTGAAGCTTTATTT. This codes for CTNSAGRQGRGDTEALF.

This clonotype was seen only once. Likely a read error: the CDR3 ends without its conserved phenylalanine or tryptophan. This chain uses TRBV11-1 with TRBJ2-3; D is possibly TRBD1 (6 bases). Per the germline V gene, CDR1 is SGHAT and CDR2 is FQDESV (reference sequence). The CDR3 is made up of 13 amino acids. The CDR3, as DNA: TGTGTCAGCGGACAGACTAGCACAGATACGCAGTATCTT. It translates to CVSGQTSTDTQYL.

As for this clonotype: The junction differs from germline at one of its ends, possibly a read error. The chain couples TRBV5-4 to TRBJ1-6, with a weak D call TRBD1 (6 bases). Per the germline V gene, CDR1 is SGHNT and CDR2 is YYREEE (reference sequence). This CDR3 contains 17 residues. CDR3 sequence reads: CASRDPLRGGGNSHLHF. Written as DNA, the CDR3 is TGTGCCAGCAGGGACCCCCTCCGAGGGGGAGGTAATTCACACCTCCACTTT. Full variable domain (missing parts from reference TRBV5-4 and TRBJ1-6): ETGVTQSPTHLIKTRGQQVTLRCSSQSGHNTVSWYQQALGQGPQFIFQYYREEENGRGNFPPRFSGLQFPNYSSELNVNALELDDSALYLCASRDPLRGGGNSHLHFGNGTRLTVT.

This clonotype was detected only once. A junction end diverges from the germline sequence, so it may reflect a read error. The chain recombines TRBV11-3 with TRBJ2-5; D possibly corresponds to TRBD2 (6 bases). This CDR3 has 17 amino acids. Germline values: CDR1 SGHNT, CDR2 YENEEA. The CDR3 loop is CTSNLDPGARREETQYF. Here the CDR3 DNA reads TGTACCAGCAACTTAGATCCTGGTGCGAGGAGGGAAGAGACCCAGTACTTC.

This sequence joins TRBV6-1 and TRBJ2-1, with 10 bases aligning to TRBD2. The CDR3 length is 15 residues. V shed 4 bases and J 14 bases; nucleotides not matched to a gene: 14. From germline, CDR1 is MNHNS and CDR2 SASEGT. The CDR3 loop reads CASSALAGALKEEFF. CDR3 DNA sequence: TGTGCCAGCAGTGCTCTAGCGGGAGCCCTCAAAGAGGAGTTCTTC.

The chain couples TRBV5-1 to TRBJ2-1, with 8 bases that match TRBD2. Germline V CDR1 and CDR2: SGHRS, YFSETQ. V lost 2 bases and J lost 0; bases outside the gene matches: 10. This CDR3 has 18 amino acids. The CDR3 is CASSFGASGLSSYNEQFF. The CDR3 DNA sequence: TGCGCCAGCAGCTTCGGGGCTAGCGGGTTGAGCTCCTACAATGAGCAGTTCTTC.

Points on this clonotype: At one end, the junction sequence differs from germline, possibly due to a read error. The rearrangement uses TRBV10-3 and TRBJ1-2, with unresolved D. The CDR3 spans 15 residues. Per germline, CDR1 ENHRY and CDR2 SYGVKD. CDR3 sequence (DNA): TGTGCCATCACTGAGTCGGTACAGTCAGCCTCTGGCTACACCTTC. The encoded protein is CAITESVQSASGYTF.

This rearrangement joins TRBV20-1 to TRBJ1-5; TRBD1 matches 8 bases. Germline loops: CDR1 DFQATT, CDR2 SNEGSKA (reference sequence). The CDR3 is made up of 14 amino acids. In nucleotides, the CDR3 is TGCAGAGCTCAAGTGGACAGGGCAAATCAGCCCCAGCATTTT. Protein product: CRAQVDRANQPQHF.

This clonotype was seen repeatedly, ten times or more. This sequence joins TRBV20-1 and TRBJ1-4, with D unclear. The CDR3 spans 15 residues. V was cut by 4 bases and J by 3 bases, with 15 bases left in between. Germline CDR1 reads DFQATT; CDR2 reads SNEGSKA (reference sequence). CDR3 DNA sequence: TGCAGTGCTACCCCCCGGGGTCTTCCTAATGAAAAACTGTTTTTT. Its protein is CSATPRGLPNEKLFF.